Following are 7 T cell receptor beta chains from one sample sequenced in a study of blood T cell repertoires in COVID-19. Clones were read by immunoSEQ multiplex PCR, and TCRdb kept only the in-frame ones, dropping some. The sample comprises about 100,000 clones, 70% to 80% of which are singletons, and about 12% rests with the top ten. What was sequenced was peripheral blood. These receptors all come from a woman in her seventies with acute or convalescent COVID-19.

The V gene is TRBV6-6, the J gene TRBJ1-2, with D perhaps matching TRBD1 (5 bases). The CDR3 is made up of 13 amino acids. Trimming took off 6 bases at V and 3 bases at J, with 11 bases between the two ends. Germline CDR1 and CDR2: MNHNY and SVGAGI (reference sequence). CDR3 sequence (DNA): TGTGCCAGCAGACCTGGAGGGGACTATGGCTACACCTTC. Translating it yields CASRPGGDYGYTF.

The rearrangement links TRBV30 to TRBJ2-3, with 8 positions matching TRBD1. Unmatched junction bases numbered 6, after V lost 2 bases and J lost 2 bases. The germline gives CDR1 GTSNPN, CDR2 SVGIG (reference sequence). The CDR3 runs 15 residues. The CDR3 nucleotides read TGTGCCTGGAGTCCAGGGGGCAGCTACACAGATACGCAGTATTTT. Its translation: CAWSPGGSYTDTQYF.

This rearrangement joins TRBV13 to TRBJ2-3; 14 bases match TRBD2. CDR3 size: 18 residues. Trimming took 5 bases from V and 3 from J; bases not matched to a gene: 10. Germline CDR1 PRHDT, CDR2 FYEKMQ (reference sequence). CDR3 amino acids: CASSGRLAGGLSTDTQYF. The CDR3 nucleotides are TGTGCCAGCAGCGGCCGACTAGCGGGGGGGCTCAGTACAGATACGCAGTATTTT.

The chain recombines TRBV6-2 or TRBV6-3 with TRBJ1-3; 7 nucleotides line up with TRBD1. The CDR3 is 19 residues long. Germline CDR1 and CDR2: MNHEY and SVGEGT. The junction had 22 bases not matched to a gene; V was cut back by 6 bases and J by 5 bases. Here the CDR3 DNA reads TGTGCCAGCAGCCAGAGCCTTCAACAGGGGATACTTCGAAGAAACACCATATATTTT. Translated: CASSQSLQQGILRRNTIYF.

The CDR3 sequence is CASNGAGHEQFF. CDR3 DNA sequence: TGTGCCAGCAACGGAGCTGGCCATGAGCAGTTCTTC. This rearrangement joins TRBV27 to TRBJ2-1; the D is unclear. Germline loops: CDR1 MNHEY, CDR2 SMNVEV (reference sequence). V was cut by 7 bases and J by 8 bases, with 12 bases left in between. The CDR3 is 12 residues long.

This clone turned up a few times. The rearrangement joins TRBV5-1 to TRBJ1-3; 8 bases map to TRBD1. Losses at the gene ends were 4 bases for V and 4 bases for J; bases not matched to a gene: 4. Per the germline V gene, CDR1 is SGHRS and CDR2 is YFSETQ. The CDR3 totals 14 residues. CDR3 loop: CASSPDRAGNTIYF. For the CDR3, the DNA is TGCGCCAGCAGCCCGGACAGGGCCGGAAACACCATATATTTT.

The genes are TRBV5-1 and TRBJ2-3; D gene uncertain. CDR3 length equals 12 residues. V lost 5 bases, J lost 2 bases, and 6 bases lay in between. Per the germline V gene, CDR1 is SGHRS and CDR2 is YFSETQ. DNA for the CDR3: TGCGCCAGCAGAGCCTACACAGATACGCAGTATTTT. Translation: CASRAYTDTQYF. The full variable domain, its missing parts supplied by reference TRBV5-1 and TRBJ2-3, is KAGVTQTPRYLIKTRGQQVTLSCSPISGHRSVSWYQQTPGQGLQFLFEYFSETQRNKGNFPGRFSGRQFSNSRSEMNVSTLELGDSALYLCASRAYTDTQYFGPGTRLTVL.